This T cell receptor beta chain originates from a study of T cell repertoires in cytomegalovirus infection. Findings of the study overall: It was HLA-C-restricted CMV-specific TCR beta clonotypes that dominated the response ex vivo. Cumulative public TCR beta family frequency identified carriers of CMV plus the relevant HLA.

TCRdb recomputed calls from the reads with MiXCR, one row per CDR3 protein. The sample lists 85,000 to 120,000 distinct CDR3 sequences, approximately 16% occurring once. The sample holds many counts of this clonotype. Its target is not known. Germline-derived CDR1 and CDR2 are SGHVS and FNYEAQ. This CDR3 region has 12 residues. V was trimmed by 1 base and J by 4 bases, leaving 3 bases between them. The sample comprised PBMCs. The chain carries TRBV7-6 and TRBJ2-3; D remains ambiguous. The source of this sequence is a human donor in good health (CMV status not recorded). Some clones in this sample may be carry-over from other donors' samples. This CDR3 reads CASSLESDTQYF. DNA for the CDR3: TGTGCCAGCAGCTTAGAATCAGATACGCAGTATTTT. The whole variable domain, remainder taken from reference TRBV7-6 and TRBJ2-3, is GAGVSQSPRYKVTKRGQDVALRCDPISGHVSLYWYRQALGQGPEFLTYFNYEAQQDKSGLPNDRFSAERPEGSISTLTIQRTEQRDSAMYRCASSLESDTQYFGPGTRLTVL.